This T cell receptor beta chain comes out of a study of human T cells and chemical hapten exposure. This clonotype was recorded many times. V lost 1 base and J lost 9; bases outside the gene matches: 13. Germline assignment: CDR1 MDHEN and CDR2 SYDVKM. The CDR3 runs to 16 residues. In TCRdb, the 5' RACE reads were re-called with MiXCR into one record per CDR3 protein. The data show 110,000 or so distinct CDR3 sequences, 19% seen once. The starting material, unfractionated whole blood, was used for total RNA extraction. The TCR was taken from a human donor in good health. The gene calls are TRBV28 and TRBJ2-7, with 9 bases that match TRBD1. This chain's CDR3 is CASSLSVGQGLGAQYF. For the CDR3, the DNA is TGTGCCAGCAGTTTATCGGTGGGACAGGGCCTGGGGGCGCAGTACTTC. Full variable domain (missing parts from reference TRBV28 and TRBJ2-7): DVKVTQSSRYLVKRTGEKVFLECVQDMDHENMFWYRQDPGLGLRLIYFSYDVKMKEKGDIPEGYSVSREKKERFSLILESASTNQTSMYLCASSLSVGQGLGAQYFGPGTRLTVT.